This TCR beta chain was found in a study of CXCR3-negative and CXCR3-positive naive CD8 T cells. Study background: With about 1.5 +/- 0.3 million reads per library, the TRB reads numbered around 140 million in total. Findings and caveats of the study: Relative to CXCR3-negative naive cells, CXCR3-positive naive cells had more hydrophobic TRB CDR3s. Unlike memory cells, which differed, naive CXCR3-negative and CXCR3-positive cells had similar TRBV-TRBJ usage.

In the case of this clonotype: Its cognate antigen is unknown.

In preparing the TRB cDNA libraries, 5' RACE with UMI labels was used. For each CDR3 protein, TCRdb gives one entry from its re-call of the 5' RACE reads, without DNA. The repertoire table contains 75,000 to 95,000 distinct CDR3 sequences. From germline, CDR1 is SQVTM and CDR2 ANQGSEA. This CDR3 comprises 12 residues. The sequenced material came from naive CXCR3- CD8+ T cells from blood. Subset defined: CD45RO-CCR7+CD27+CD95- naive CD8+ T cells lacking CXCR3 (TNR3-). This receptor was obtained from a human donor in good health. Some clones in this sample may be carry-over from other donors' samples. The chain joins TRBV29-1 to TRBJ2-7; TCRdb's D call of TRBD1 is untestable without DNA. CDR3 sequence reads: CSALGQEVEQYF.